This TCR beta chain was captured by sequencing in a study of response to subunit inactivated influenza vaccine. Findings of the study overall: Authors suggested seasonal influenza vaccinations each recruit few new T cells.

Germline values: CDR1 DFQATT, CDR2 SNEGSKA (reference sequence). The CDR3 runs 16 residues. Losses at the gene ends were 5 bases for V and 0 bases for J; bases not matched to a gene: 10. TCRdb re-called the RT-PCR reads with MiXCR, one entry per CDR3 protein. The sample carries about 520,000 distinct CDR3 sequences, less than 7.5% recorded once. Concerning this clonotype: Its antigen is unknown.

Sequencing used PBMCs from blood, obtained approximately 25 months after vaccination. This sequence joins TRBV20-1 and TRBJ1-2; 9 bases align to TRBD1. This clonotype was sampled from a man between 50 and 69 years old who received an inactivated influenza vaccine. The DNA for the CDR3 is TGCAGTGCTTCTGACAGGGGGAATTCAGCTAACTATGGCTACACCTTC. Residues: CSASDRGNSANYGYTF.